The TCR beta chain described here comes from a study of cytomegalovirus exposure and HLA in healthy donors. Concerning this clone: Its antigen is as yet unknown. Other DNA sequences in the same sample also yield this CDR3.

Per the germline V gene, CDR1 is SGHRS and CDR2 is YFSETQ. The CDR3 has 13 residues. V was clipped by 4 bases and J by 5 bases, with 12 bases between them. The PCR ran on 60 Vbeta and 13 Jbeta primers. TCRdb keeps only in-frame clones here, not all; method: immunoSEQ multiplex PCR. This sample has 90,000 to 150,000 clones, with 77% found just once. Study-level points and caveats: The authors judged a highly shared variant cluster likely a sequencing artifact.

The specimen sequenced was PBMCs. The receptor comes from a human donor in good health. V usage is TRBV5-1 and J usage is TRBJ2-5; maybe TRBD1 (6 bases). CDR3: CASSLTGWETQYF. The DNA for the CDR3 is TGCGCCAGCAGCCTGACAGGTTGGGAGACCCAGTACTTC.